This TCR beta chain was retrieved from a study of T cell clonotyping in hematopoietic cell transplantation. The repertoire was sequenced with immunoSEQ multiplex PCR; TCRdb's copy has only in-frame clones and lacks some. Altogether tens of thousands of clones are present, 85% to 95% being singletons, with the ten largest covering approximately 2.4%. Indicated time point: recipient sample about 28 days before transplant, after cytoreduction. Germline V gene sequence: CDR1 SGHRS, CDR2 YFSETQ. V gave up 4 bases and J gave up 4 bases, with 11 bases separating them. The CDR3 length is 13 residues. Sequencing was performed on peripheral blood mononuclear cells, taken before stem cell transplant. The receptor's source is a man over 45 with acute myeloid leukemia. Some clones in this sample may be carry-over from other donors' samples. This chain links TRBV5-1 with TRBJ1-2; D is possibly TRBD1 (6 bases). The CDR3 loop reads CASSPGDIYGYTF. In DNA form, the CDR3 reads TGCGCCAGCAGCCCAGGGGACATCTATGGCTACACCTTC.